This T cell receptor (beta chain) is from a study of T cell responses to AZD1222 COVID-19 vaccine. Study information: Second doses that came at about 4 or about 12 weeks were put together.

Profiling relied on immunoSEQ multiplex PCR, and the TCRdb table lists in-frame clones only, not all of them. The sample shows under 300,000 clones, 85% to 95% of them seen only once. Concerning this clone: What it binds is unknown.

Losses at the gene ends were 0 bases for V and 12 bases for J; bases not matched to a gene: 6. The CDR3 consists of 12 residues. The germline CDR1 and CDR2 sequences are SGHRS and YFSETQ. Study outcomes and limitations: Baseline seropositivity characterized only a handful of AZD1222 recipients. Most donors were white British and more were female, and clonal diversity was possibly underestimated. Scientists sampled the repertoires only once the peak T cell response had passed.

The clonotype was recovered from an adult in good health. The V gene is TRBV5-1, the J gene TRBJ2-7; 7 bases agree with TRBD2. Sequences were derived from peripheral blood, sampled on day 0 of AZD1222 vaccination. The CDR3 DNA reads TGCGCCAGCAGCTTGGAGGGAGGGGCGGCGTACTTC. As protein: CASSLEGGAAYF.